One sample yielded the 3 T cell receptor beta chains listed below, sequenced in a study of T cells in Graves' hyperthyroidism and ophthalmopathy. Amplification of TCR beta CDR3 regions used RNA as the template. HTBI primers drove first-round RT-PCR of the TCR CDR3. TCRdb independently ran MiXCR on the multiplex PCR reads; one entry per CDR3 protein. Of nearly 750,000 distinct CDR3 sequences in the sample, 30% to 40% were seen once. Sequencing was done on a sample of blood. The receptors here all came from a woman between 40 and 50 years old with Graves' hyperthyroidism.

The chain combines TRBV29-1 with TRBJ2-5, with 9 bases aligning to TRBD2. CDR3 length equals 13 residues. The V segment lost 8 bases and the J segment 3 bases; nucleotides outside the gene matches: 7. Per germline, CDR1 SQVTM and CDR2 ANQGSEA. The CDR3 sequence is CSLAGSWEETQYF. For the CDR3, the DNA is TGCAGCCTAGCGGGAAGCTGGGAAGAGACCCAGTACTTC.

This clonotype was observed a handful of times. The chain uses TRBV20-1 and TRBJ2-2, with D uncertain. From germline, CDR1 is DFQATT and CDR2 SNEGSKA (reference sequence). This CDR3 is built from 15 residues. Trimming pared 1 base from V and 2 bases from J, leaving 11 bases between. In DNA, the CDR3 is TGCAGTGCTAGAGTGATGGGAAAAAACACCGGGGAGCTGTTTTTT. It is translated as CSARVMGKNTGELFF.

J is TRBJ1-4 and V is TRBV2; no clear D. The V gene lost 3 bases and the J gene lost 6 bases, with 11 bases spanning the gap. CDR1 is SNHLY and CDR2 is FYNNEI in the germline V gene. The CDR3 covers 14 residues. The CDR3 DNA reads as TGTGCCAGCAGTGACGCAACTACAGATGAAAAACTGTTTTTT. It encodes CASSDATTDEKLFF. Drawing the rest from reference TRBV2 and TRBJ1-4, the complete variable domain is EPEVTQTPSHQVTQMGQEVILRCVPISNHLYFYWYRQILGQKVEFLVSFYNNEISEKSEIFDDQFSVERPDGSNFTLKIRSTKLEDSAMYFCASSDATTDEKLFFGSGTQLSVL.